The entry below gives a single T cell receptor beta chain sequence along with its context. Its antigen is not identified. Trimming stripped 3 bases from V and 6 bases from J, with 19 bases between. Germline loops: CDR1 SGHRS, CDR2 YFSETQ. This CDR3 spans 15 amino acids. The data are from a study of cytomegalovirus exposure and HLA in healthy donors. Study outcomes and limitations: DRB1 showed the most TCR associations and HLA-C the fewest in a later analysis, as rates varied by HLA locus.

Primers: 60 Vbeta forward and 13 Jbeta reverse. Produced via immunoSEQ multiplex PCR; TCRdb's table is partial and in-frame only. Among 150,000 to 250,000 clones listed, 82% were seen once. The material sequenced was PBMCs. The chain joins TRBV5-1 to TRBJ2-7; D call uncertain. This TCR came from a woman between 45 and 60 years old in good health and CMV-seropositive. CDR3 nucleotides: TGCGCCAGCAGCTCACAAGGAGCTGGTGCGAGCGAGCAGTACTTC. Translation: CASSSQGAGASEQYF.